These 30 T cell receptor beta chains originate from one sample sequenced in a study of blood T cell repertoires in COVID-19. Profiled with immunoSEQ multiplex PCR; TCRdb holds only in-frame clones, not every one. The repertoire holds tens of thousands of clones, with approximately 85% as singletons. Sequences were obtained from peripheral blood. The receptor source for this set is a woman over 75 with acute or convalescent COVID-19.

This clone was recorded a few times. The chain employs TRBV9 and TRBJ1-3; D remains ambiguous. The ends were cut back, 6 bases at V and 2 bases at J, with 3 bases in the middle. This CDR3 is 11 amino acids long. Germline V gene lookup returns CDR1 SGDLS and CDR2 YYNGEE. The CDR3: CASTAGNTIYF. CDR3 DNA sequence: TGTGCCAGCACGGCTGGAAACACCATATATTTT.

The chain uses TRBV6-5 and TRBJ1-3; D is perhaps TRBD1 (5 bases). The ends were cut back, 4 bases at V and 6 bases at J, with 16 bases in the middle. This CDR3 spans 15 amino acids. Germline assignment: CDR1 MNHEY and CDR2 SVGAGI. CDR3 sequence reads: CASSSGTRVENTIYF. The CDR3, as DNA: TGTGCCAGCAGTTCCGGGACTAGAGTAGAAAACACCATATATTTT.

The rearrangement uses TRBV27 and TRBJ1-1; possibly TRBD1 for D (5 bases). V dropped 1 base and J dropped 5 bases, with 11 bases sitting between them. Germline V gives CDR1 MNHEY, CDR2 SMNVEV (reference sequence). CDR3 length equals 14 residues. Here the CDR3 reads CASSLFSGKTEAFF. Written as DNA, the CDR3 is TGTGCCAGCAGTTTATTTTCAGGGAAGACTGAAGCTTTCTTT.

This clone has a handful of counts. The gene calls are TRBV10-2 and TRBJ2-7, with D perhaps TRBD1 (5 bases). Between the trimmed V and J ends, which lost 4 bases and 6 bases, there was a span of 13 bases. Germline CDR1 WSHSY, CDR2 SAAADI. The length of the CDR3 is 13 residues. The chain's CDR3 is CASSGLMGPEQYF. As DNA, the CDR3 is TGCGCCAGCAGTGGTCTGATGGGGCCCGAGCAGTACTTC.

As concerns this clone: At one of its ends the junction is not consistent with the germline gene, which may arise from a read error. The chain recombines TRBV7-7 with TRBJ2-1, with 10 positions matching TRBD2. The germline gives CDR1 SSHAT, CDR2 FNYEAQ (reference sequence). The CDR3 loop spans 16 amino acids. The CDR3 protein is CASSLGGTSDYNEQFF. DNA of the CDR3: TGTGCTAGCAGCTTAGGTGGGACTAGCGACTACAATGAGCAGTTCTTC.

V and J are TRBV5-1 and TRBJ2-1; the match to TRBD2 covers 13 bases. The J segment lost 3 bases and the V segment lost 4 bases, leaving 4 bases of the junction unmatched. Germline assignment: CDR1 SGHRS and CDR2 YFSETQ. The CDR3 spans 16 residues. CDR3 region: CASSTGLAGVYNEQFF. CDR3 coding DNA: TGCGCCAGCAGCACCGGACTAGCGGGAGTCTACAATGAGCAGTTCTTC.

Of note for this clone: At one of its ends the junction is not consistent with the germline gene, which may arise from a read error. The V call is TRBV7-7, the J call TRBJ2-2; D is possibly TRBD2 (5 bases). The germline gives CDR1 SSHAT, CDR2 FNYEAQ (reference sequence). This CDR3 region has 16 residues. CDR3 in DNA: TGTGCTAGCAGCCCTAGCTGGAACGGTAACACCGGGGAGCTGTTTTTT. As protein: CASSPSWNGNTGELFF.

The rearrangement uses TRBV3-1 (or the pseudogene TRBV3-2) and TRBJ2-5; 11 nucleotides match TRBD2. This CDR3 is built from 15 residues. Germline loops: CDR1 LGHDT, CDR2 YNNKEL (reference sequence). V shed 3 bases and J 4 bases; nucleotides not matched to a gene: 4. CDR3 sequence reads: CASSHSSGGGETQYF. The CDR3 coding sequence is TGTGCCAGCAGCCATAGTAGCGGGGGGGGAGAGACCCAGTACTTC.

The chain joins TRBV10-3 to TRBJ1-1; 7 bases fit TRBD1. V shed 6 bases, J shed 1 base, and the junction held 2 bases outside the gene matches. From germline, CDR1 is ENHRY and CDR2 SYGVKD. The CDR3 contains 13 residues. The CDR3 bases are TGTGCCATCAGAGGGGACAGGAACACTGAAGCTTTCTTT. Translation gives CAIRGDRNTEAFF.

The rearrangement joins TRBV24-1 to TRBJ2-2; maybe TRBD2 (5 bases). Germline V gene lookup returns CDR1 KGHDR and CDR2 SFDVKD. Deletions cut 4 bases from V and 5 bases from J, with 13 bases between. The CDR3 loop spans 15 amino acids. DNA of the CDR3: TGTGCCACCAGTGACCCCGGGCCGGGGACCGGGGAGCTGTTTTTT. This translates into CATSDPGPGTGELFF.

As DNA, the CDR3 is TGTGCCAGCACCCCAGGGGGGTCGGCGCAGTATTTT. Translated: CASTPGGSAQYF. The V gene is TRBV2, the J gene TRBJ2-3, with D possibly TRBD1 on 7 matching bases. The CDR3 loop spans 12 amino acids. The V gene's germline CDR1 is SNHLY and CDR2 FYNNEI. Trimming shortened V by 7 bases and J by 10 bases, and 15 bases separated the two germline ends.

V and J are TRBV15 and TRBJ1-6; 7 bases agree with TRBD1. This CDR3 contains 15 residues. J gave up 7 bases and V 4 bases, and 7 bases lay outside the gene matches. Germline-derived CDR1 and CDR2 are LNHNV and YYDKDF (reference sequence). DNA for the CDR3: TGTGCCACCAGCATTAGACAGGGAAAAAATTCACCCCTCCACTTT. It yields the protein CATSIRQGKNSPLHF. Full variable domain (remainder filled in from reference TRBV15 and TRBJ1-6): DAMVIQNPRYQVTQFGKPVTLSCSQTLNHNVMYWYQQKSSQAPKLLFHYYDKDFNNEADTPDNFQSRRPNTSFCFLDIRSPGLGDTAMYLCATSIRQGKNSPLHFGNGTRLTVT.

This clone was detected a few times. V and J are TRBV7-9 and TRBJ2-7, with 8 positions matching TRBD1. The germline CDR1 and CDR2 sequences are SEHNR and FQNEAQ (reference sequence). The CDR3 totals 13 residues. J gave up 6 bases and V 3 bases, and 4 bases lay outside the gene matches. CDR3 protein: CASSFRTGTEQYF. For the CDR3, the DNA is TGTGCCAGCAGCTTCCGGACAGGGACCGAGCAGTACTTC.

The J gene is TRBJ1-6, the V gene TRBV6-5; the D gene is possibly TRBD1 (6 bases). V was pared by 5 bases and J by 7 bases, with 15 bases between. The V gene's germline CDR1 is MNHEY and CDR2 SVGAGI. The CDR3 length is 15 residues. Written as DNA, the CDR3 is TGTGCCAGCAGTACCTACAGGGCGGTAAATTCACCCCTCCACTTT. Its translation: CASSTYRAVNSPLHF.

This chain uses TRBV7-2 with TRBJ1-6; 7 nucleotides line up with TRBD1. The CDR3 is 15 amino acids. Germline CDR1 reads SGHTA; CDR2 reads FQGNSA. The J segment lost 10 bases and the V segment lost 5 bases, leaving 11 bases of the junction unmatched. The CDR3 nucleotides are TGTGCCAGCAGCCTCTTCCAGGGGGTAGACTCACCCCTCCACTTT. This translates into CASSLFQGVDSPLHF.

CDR3 sequence reads: CASAGGDRVLYEQYV. DNA of the CDR3: TGTGCCAGCGCTGGCGGGGACAGGGTACTATACGAGCAGTACGTC. The V gene is TRBV27, the J gene TRBJ2-7, with TRBD1 identical over 9 bases. The CDR3 is made up of 15 amino acids. The ends lost 8 bases at V and 4 bases at J; junction bases unmatched: 12. Germline CDR1 and CDR2: MNHEY and SMNVEV (reference sequence).

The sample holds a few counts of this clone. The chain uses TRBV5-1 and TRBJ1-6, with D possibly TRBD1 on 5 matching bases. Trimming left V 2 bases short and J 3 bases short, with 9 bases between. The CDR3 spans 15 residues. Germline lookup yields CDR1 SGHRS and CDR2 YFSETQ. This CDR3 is CASSLGVFYNSPLHF. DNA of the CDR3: TGCGCCAGCAGCTTAGGGGTTTTCTATAATTCACCCCTCCACTTT.

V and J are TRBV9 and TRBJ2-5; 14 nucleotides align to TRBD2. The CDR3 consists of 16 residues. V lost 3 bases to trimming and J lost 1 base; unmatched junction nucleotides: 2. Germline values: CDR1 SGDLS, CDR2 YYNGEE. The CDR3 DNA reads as TGTGCCAGCAGCGCGGGACTAGCGGGAGTCCAAGAGACCCAGTACTTC. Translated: CASSAGLAGVQETQYF.

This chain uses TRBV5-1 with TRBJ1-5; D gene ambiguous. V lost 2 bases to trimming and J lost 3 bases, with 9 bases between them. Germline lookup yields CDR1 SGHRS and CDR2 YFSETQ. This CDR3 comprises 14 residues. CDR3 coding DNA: TGCGCCAGCAGCTTAAACGGAGACAATCAGCCCCAGCATTTT. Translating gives CASSLNGDNQPQHF.

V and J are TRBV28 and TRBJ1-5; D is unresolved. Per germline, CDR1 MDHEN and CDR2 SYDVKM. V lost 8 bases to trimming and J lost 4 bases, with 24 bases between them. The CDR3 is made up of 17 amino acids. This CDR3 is CASDGSPWSNSNQPQHF. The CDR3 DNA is TGTGCCAGCGACGGGTCCCCATGGTCCAACTCTAATCAGCCCCAGCATTTT.

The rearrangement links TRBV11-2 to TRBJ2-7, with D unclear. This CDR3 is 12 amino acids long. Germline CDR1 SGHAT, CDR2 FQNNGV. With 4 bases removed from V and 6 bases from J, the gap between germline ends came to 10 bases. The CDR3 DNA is TGTGCCAGCAGCTGGTGGAGTTCCGAGCAGTACGTC. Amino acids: CASSWWSSEQYV.

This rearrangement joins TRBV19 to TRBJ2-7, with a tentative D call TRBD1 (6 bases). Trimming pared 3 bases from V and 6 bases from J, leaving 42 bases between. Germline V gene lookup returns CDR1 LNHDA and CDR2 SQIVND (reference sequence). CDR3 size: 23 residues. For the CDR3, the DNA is TGTGCCAGTAGTATGATTCTGAGGGGTTTCGAAACACAACCTCCCAGGGGCAAAGGCGAGCAGTACGTC. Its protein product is CASSMILRGFETQPPRGKGEQYV.

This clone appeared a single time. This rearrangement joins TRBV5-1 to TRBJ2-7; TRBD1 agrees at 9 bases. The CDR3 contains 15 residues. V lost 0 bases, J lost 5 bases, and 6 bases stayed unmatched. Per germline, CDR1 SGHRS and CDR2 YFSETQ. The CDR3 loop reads CASSLAGQGSHEQYF. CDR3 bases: TGCGCCAGCAGCTTGGCGGGACAGGGTTCCCACGAGCAGTACTTC.

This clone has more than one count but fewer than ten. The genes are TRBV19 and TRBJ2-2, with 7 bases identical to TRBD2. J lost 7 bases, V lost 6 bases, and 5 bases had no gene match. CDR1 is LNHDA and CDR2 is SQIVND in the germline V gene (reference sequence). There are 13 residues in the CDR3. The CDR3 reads CASSLRGNGELFF. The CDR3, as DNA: TGTGCCAGTAGCCTGCGGGGGAACGGGGAGCTGTTTTTT.

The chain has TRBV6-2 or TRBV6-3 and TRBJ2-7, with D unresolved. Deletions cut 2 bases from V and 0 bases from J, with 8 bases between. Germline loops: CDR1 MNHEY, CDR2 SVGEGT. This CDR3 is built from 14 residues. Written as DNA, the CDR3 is TGTGCCAGCAGTTACGACGGGTACTCCTACGAGCAGTACGTC. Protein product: CASSYDGYSYEQYV.

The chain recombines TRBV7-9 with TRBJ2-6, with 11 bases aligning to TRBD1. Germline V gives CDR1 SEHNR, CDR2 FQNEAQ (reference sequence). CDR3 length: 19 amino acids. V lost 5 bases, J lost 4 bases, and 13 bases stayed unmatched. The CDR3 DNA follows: TGTGCCAGCAGCATAGAGGGAGGACAGGGGGCAGTCGGGGCCAACGTCCTGACTTTC. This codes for CASSIEGGQGAVGANVLTF.

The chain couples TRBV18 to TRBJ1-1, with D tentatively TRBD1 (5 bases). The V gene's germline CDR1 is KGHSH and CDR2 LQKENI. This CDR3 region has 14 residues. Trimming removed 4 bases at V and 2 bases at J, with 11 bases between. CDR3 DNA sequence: TGTGCCAGCTCACAGGACATCGCCAACACTGAAGCTTTCTTT. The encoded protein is CASSQDIANTEAFF.

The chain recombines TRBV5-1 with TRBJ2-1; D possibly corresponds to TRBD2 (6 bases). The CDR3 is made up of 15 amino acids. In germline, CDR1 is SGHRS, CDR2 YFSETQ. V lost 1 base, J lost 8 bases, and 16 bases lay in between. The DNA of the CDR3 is TGCGCCAGCAGCTTGCCGAGCGGGCCGGGGGATGAGCAGTTCTTC. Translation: CASSLPSGPGDEQFF.

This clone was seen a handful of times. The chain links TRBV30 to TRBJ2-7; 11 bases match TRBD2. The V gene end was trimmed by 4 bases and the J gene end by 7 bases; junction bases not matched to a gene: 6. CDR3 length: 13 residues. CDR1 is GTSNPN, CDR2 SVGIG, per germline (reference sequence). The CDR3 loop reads CAWTFGLAGEQYF. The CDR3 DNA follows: TGTGCCTGGACCTTTGGACTAGCGGGTGAGCAGTACTTC. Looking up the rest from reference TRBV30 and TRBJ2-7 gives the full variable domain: SQTIHQWPATLVQPVGSPLSLECTVEGTSNPNLYWYRQAAGRGLQLLFYSVGIGQISSEVPQNLSASRPQDRQFILSSKKLLLSDSGFYLCAWTFGLAGEQYFGPGTRLTVT.

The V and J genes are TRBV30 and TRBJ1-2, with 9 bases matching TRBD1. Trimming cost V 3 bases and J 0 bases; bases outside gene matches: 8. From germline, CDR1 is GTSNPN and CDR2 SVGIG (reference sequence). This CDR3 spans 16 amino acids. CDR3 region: CAWRGLRTGANYGYTF. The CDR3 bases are TGTGCCTGGAGGGGACTCCGGACAGGGGCTAACTATGGCTACACCTTC.